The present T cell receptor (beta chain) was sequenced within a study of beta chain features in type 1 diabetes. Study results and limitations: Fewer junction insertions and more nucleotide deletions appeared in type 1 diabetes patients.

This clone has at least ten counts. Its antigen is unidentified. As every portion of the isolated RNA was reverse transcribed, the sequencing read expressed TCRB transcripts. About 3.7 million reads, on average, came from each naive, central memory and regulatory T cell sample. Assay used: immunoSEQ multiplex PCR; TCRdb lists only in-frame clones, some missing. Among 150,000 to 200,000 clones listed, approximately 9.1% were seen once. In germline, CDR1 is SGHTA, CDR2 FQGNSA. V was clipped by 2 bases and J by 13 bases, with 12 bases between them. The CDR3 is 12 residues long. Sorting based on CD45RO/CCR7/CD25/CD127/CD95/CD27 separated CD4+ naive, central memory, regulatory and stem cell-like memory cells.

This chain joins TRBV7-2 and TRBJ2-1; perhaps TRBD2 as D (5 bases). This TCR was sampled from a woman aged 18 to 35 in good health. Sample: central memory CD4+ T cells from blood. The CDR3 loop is CASSLSETNQFF. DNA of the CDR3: TGTGCCAGCAGCTTATCCGAGACTAATCAGTTCTTC. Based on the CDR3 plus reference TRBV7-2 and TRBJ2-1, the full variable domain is GAGVSQSPSNKVTEKGKDVELRCDPISGHTALYWYRQSLGQGLEFLIYFQGNSAPDKSGLPSDRFSAERTGGSVSTLTIQRTQQEDSAVYLCASSLSETNQFFGPGTRLTVL.